This T cell receptor beta chain emerged from a study of blood T cell repertoires in COVID-19. This clone has a handful of counts. CDR1 is SGHNT and CDR2 is YENEEA in the germline V gene. The CDR3 sequence is 16 residues long. Trimming took 5 bases from V and 4 from J; bases not matched to a gene: 13. Clones were read by immunoSEQ multiplex PCR, and TCRdb kept only the in-frame ones, dropping some. The table has approximately 250,000 clones, roughly 88% seen once. The receptor comes from a woman aged 25 to 39 who had recovered from COVID-19. The V gene is TRBV11-3, the J gene TRBJ2-5; 7 bases fit TRBD2. Material: PBMCs or T cells enriched from blood (not recorded which). CDR3 residues: CASSRGRALFGETQYF. As DNA, the CDR3 is TGTGCCAGCAGCCGGGGGAGGGCTCTGTTTGGAGAGACCCAGTACTTC. The full variable domain, its missing parts supplied by reference TRBV11-3 and TRBJ2-5, is EAGVVQSPRYKIIEKKQPVAFWCNPISGHNTLYWYLQNLGQGPELLIRYENEEAVDDSQLPKDRFSAERLKGVDSTLKIQPAELGDSAVYLCASSRGRALFGETQYFGPGTRLLVL.